The present T cell receptor beta chain was sequenced within a study of Ad26.COV2.S vaccination and SARS-CoV-2 variants. General study results and limits: Vaccine recipients had higher spike-specific TCR breadth than placebo recipients.

On this clone itself: Its antigen remains unidentified.

Noted treatment: some 20 received Ad26.COV2.S at low or high dose, single or two shots; roughly five received placebo; per-sample allocation not given. Collection of samples fell on day 63 after the first vaccine or placebo injection. The protocol was immunoSEQ multiplex PCR, while the TCRdb copy is restricted to in-frame clones and leaves out a portion. The sample shows about 480,000 clones, 87% of them seen only once. This specimen consisted of peripheral blood, obtained in a trial of Ad26.COV2.S vaccine versus placebo. The origin of this receptor is a person aged 18-65 years who received the Ad26.COV2.S COVID-19 vaccine or a placebo.

In DNA form, the CDR3 reads TGTGCCAGCAGCCCAAGGCGGCTCAGTTACAATGAGCAGTTCTTC. It codes for CASSPRRLSYNEQFF. The genes are TRBV9 and TRBJ2-1; D unresolved. Deletions cut 4 bases from V and 4 bases from J, with 15 bases between. The germline V gene encodes CDR1 SGDLS and CDR2 YYNGEE. The CDR3 is made up of 15 amino acids. The full variable domain, with the rest looked up from reference TRBV9 and TRBJ2-1, is DSGVTQTPKHLITATGQRVTLRCSPRSGDLSVYWYQQSLDQGLQFLIQYYNGEERAKGNILERFSAQQFPDLHSELNLSSLELGDSALYFCASSPRRLSYNEQFFGPGTRLTVL.